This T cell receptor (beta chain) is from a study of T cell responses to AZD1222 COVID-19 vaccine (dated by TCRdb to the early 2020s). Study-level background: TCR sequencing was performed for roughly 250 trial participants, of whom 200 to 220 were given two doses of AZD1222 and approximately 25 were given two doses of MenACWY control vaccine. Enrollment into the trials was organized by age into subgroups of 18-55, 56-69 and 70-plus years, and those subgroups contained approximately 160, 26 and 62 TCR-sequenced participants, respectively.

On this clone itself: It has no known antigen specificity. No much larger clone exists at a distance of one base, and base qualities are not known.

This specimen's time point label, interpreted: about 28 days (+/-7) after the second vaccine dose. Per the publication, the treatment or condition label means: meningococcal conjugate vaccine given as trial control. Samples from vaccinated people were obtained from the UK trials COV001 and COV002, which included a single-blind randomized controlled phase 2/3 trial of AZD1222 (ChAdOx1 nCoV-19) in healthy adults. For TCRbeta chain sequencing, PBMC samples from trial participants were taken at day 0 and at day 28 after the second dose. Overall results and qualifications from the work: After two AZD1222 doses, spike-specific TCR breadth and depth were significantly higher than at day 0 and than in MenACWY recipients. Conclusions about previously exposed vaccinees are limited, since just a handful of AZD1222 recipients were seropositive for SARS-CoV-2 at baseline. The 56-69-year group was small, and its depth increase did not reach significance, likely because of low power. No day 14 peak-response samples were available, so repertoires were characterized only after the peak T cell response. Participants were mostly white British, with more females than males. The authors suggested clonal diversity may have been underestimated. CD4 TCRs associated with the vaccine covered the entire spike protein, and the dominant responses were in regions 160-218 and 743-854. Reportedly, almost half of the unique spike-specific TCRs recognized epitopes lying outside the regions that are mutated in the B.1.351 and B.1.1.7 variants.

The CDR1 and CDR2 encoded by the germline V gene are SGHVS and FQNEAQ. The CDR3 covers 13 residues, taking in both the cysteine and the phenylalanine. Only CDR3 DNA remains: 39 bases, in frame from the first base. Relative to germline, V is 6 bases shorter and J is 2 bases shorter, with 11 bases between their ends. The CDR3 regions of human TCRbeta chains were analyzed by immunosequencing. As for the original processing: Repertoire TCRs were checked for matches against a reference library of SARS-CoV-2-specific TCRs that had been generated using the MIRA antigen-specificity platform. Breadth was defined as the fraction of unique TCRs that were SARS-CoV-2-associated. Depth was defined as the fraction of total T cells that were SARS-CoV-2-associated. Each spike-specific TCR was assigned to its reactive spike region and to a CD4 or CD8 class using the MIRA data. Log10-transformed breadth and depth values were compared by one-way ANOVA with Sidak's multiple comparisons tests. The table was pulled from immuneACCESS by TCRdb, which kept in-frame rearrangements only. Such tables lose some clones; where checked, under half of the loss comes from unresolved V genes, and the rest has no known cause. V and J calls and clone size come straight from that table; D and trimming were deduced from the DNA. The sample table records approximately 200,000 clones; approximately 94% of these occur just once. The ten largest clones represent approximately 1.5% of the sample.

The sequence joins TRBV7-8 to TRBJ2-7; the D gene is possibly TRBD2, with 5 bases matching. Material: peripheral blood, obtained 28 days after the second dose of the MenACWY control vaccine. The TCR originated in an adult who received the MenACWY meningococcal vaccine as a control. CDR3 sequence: CASRPGNPYEQYF. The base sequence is TGTGCCAGCAGACCGGGGAATCCCTACGAGCAGTACTTC.